The 20 T cell receptor beta chains below were found in one sample sequenced in a study of blood T cell repertoires in COVID-19. Assay used: immunoSEQ multiplex PCR; TCRdb lists only in-frame clones, some missing. The sample lists some 300,000 clones; 75% to 90% were seen once. What was sequenced was peripheral blood. These receptors were collected from a woman aged 45-60 years with COVID-19, enrolled during active disease.

The genes are TRBV3-1 (or the pseudogene TRBV3-2) and TRBJ1-2, with 8 bases fitting TRBD1. CDR1 is LGHDT, CDR2 YNNKEL, per germline (reference sequence). CDR3 length: 15 residues. V was clipped by 3 bases and J by 3 bases; unmatched bases: 6. This chain's CDR3 is CASSHGQGRDYGYTF. CDR3 sequence (DNA): TGTGCCAGCAGCCACGGACAGGGTCGAGACTATGGCTACACCTTC.

V and J are TRBV27 and TRBJ2-3; TRBD2 aligns across 11 bases. The junction had 7 bases not matched to a gene; V was cut back by 6 bases and J by 2 bases. Looked up from germline, CDR1 is MNHEY and CDR2 is SMNVEV (reference sequence). The CDR3 totals 16 residues. CDR3 nucleotides: TGTGCCAGCAGGATGAGACTAGCGGGGACCACAGATACGCAGTATTTT. Translation: CASRMRLAGTTDTQYF.

This chain joins TRBV24-1 and TRBJ2-1; 7 bases fit TRBD1. With V trimmed by 4 bases and J by 9 bases, 5 bases remained unmatched. Germline V gives CDR1 KGHDR, CDR2 SFDVKD. The CDR3 consists of 13 residues. CDR3 in amino acids: CATSEPTGREQFF. Written as DNA, the CDR3 is TGTGCCACCAGTGAGCCGACAGGGCGTGAGCAGTTCTTC.

The DNA of the CDR3 is TGTGCCAGTAGTGCCTCAGGACAGGGGGCAGACTATGGCTACACCTTC. This codes for CASSASGQGADYGYTF. The V and J genes are TRBV19 and TRBJ1-2; 11 nucleotides align to TRBD1. The CDR3 totals 16 residues. Trimming cost V 5 bases and J 3 bases; bases outside gene matches: 8. Germline V gene sequence: CDR1 LNHDA, CDR2 SQIVND (reference sequence).

CDR3: CASSGLEAGESETQYF. CDR3 nucleotide sequence: TGTGCCAGCAGCGGTTTAGAAGCGGGAGAATCGGAGACCCAGTACTTC. V and J are TRBV25-1 and TRBJ2-5; 8 bases match TRBD2. The CDR3 is 16 amino acids. Germline V gene sequence: CDR1 MGHDK, CDR2 SYGVNS. The junction had 14 bases not matched to a gene; V was cut back by 6 bases and J by 5 bases.

This rearrangement joins TRBV15 to TRBJ1-2, with 7 bases fitting TRBD1. CDR1 is LNHNV and CDR2 is YYDKDF in the germline V gene (reference sequence). The V gene end was trimmed by 0 bases and the J gene end by 1 base; junction bases not matched to a gene: 5. The CDR3 runs 16 residues. CDR3 in amino acids: CATSREATGFNYGYTF. As DNA, the CDR3 is TGTGCCACCAGCAGAGAAGCGACAGGGTTTAACTATGGCTACACCTTC.

The chain has TRBV4-1 and TRBJ2-7; D possibly corresponds to TRBD1 (5 bases). The germline gives CDR1 MGHRA, CDR2 YSYEKL. With 1 base removed from V and 2 bases from J, the gap between germline ends came to 12 bases. The length of the CDR3 is 15 residues. In nucleotides, the CDR3 is TGCGCCAGCAGCCAAGTGGCAGGGAACACCTACGAGCAGTACTTC. This codes for CASSQVAGNTYEQYF.

V is TRBV20-1 and J is TRBJ2-7; TRBD1 matches 9 bases. The CDR3 contains 13 residues. With V trimmed by 3 bases and J by 5 bases, 5 bases remained unmatched. Germline assignment: CDR1 DFQATT and CDR2 SNEGSKA (reference sequence). CDR3 in DNA: TGCAGTGCTAGTTTACGGACAGGGGACGAGCAGTACTTC. Translating it yields CSASLRTGDEQYF.

V usage is TRBV5-6 and J usage is TRBJ2-5; TRBD1 agrees at 7 bases. Germline V gives CDR1 SGHDT, CDR2 YYEEEE. CDR3 length: 15 amino acids. Trimming took 1 base from V and 3 from J; bases not matched to a gene: 6. The chain's CDR3 is CASSLKGTAKETQYF. The CDR3 DNA is TGTGCCAGCAGCTTGAAGGGGACAGCGAAAGAGACCCAGTACTTC.

The sample holds a few counts of this clone. The chain combines TRBV29-1 with TRBJ2-7; D is perhaps TRBD2 (6 bases). Germline V gives CDR1 SQVTM, CDR2 ANQGSEA. The V gene lost 0 bases and the J gene lost 6 bases, with 21 bases spanning the gap. The CDR3 is 16 residues long. This chain's CDR3 is CSVEERKRLVLCEQYF. The CDR3 coding sequence is TGCAGCGTTGAAGAAAGAAAGAGACTAGTATTATGCGAGCAGTACTTC.

The rearrangement links TRBV18 to TRBJ2-6, with a tentative D call TRBD1 (6 bases). This CDR3 has 17 amino acids. V was shortened by 3 bases and J by 1 base, with 13 bases between the two germline ends. The germline gives CDR1 KGHSH, CDR2 LQKENI. The CDR3 DNA sequence: TGTGCCAGCTCACCCCGACAGGTTACGTCTGGGGCCAACGTCCTGACTTTC. Protein product: CASSPRQVTSGANVLTF.

The CDR3 reads CASSPRTGSSYEQYF. CDR3 nucleotide sequence: TGTGCCAGCTCACCAAGGACGGGGAGCTCCTACGAGCAGTACTTC. The V and J genes are TRBV18 and TRBJ2-7, with D possibly being TRBD2 (5 bases). The length of the CDR3 is 15 residues. Trimming left V 2 bases short and J 0 bases short, with 11 bases between. The germline V gene has CDR1 KGHSH and CDR2 LQKENI.

J is TRBJ1-4 and V is TRBV11-2; TRBD1 agrees at 7 bases. J gave up 6 bases and V 6 bases, and 7 bases lay outside the gene matches. Germline-derived CDR1 and CDR2 are SGHAT and FQNNGV. The CDR3 contains 14 residues. CDR3 in amino acids: CASRPTGVDEKLFF. The CDR3 DNA follows: TGTGCCAGCAGACCTACAGGGGTGGATGAAAAACTGTTTTTT. Full variable domain (rest looked up from reference TRBV11-2 and TRBJ1-4): EAGVAQSPRYKIIEKRQSVAFWCNPISGHATLYWYQQILGQGPKLLIQFQNNGVVDDSQLPKDRFSAERLKGVDSTLKIQPAKLEDSAVYLCASRPTGVDEKLFFGSGTQLSVL.

V gene TRBV19 combines with J gene TRBJ1-3; tentatively, D is TRBD1 (5 bases). Germline CDR1 and CDR2: LNHDA and SQIVND (reference sequence). This CDR3 contains 15 residues. V dropped 2 bases and J dropped 0 bases, with 8 bases sitting between them. CDR3 DNA: TGTGCCAGTAGTATATCAGGGAACTCTGGAAACACCATATATTTT. Residues: CASSISGNSGNTIYF. Based on the CDR3 plus reference TRBV19 and TRBJ1-3, the full variable domain is DGGITQSPKYLFRKEGQNVTLSCEQNLNHDAMYWYRQDPGQGLRLIYYSQIVNDFQKGDIAEGYSVSREKKESFPLTVTSAQKNPTAFYLCASSISGNSGNTIYFGEGSWLTVV.

The rearrangement uses TRBV3-1 (or the pseudogene TRBV3-2) and TRBJ2-7; D is uncertain. Trimming took 1 base from V and 7 from J, leaving 8 bases between them. Germline V CDR1 and CDR2: LGHDT, YNNKEL (reference sequence). The CDR3 has 12 residues. Here the CDR3 DNA reads TGTGCCAGCAGCCAAGTGGCTGTAGAGCAGTACTTC. Encoded protein: CASSQVAVEQYF.

Only one count was recorded for this clone. This sequence joins TRBV3-1 (or the pseudogene TRBV3-2) and TRBJ2-1, with 13 nucleotides matching TRBD2. The CDR3 sequence is 17 residues long. V trimming: 0 bases; J trimming: 6 bases; junction bases outside the gene matches: 5. CDR1 and CDR2 from the germline V gene are LGHDT and YNNKEL (reference sequence). In DNA, the CDR3 is TGTGCCAGCAGCCAAGATAGGGGGACTAGCGGGATCAATGAGCAGTTCTTC. Protein sequence: CASSQDRGTSGINEQFF.

As to this clone: This same CDR3 is encoded by further DNA sequences in the sample. The J gene is TRBJ2-1, the V gene TRBV11-3, with 12 bases aligning to TRBD2. Germline values: CDR1 SGHNT, CDR2 YENEEA. The V gene end was trimmed by 4 bases and the J gene end by 4 bases; junction bases not matched to a gene: 2. The CDR3 totals 15 residues. Written as DNA, the CDR3 is TGTGCCAGCAGCTCCGGACTAGCGGGATACAATGAGCAGTTCTTC. This encodes CASSSGLAGYNEQFF.

J is TRBJ2-3 and V is TRBV19, with 11 bases that match TRBD2. This CDR3 contains 14 residues. The trim removed 6 bases at V and 3 bases at J, leaving 2 bases unmatched. Germline CDR1 and CDR2: LNHDA and SQIVND (reference sequence). The CDR3 here is CASRASGRTDTQYF. The CDR3 nucleotides read TGTGCCAGTAGAGCTAGCGGGAGGACAGATACGCAGTATTTT.

The chain couples TRBV29-1 to TRBJ2-1, with 11 bases aligning to TRBD2. The V segment lost 6 bases and the J segment 7 bases; nucleotides outside the gene matches: 17. Germline-derived CDR1 and CDR2 are SQVTM and ANQGSEA. The CDR3 sequence is 17 residues long. CDR3 nucleotide sequence: TGCAGCGTCCAACAGCGGCTAGCGGGAGGCGTAAGGAATGAGCAGTTCTTC. Translation: CSVQQRLAGGVRNEQFF.

The chain combines TRBV3-1 (or the pseudogene TRBV3-2) with TRBJ1-1; possible D gene TRBD1, 5 bases. Trimming cost V 6 bases and J 0 bases, with 14 bases left between them. Germline V gives CDR1 LGHDT, CDR2 YNNKEL (reference sequence). The CDR3 sequence is 15 residues long. The CDR3: CASRHKDTMNTEAFF. Here the CDR3 DNA reads TGTGCCAGCAGGCACAAGGACACCATGAACACTGAAGCTTTCTTT.